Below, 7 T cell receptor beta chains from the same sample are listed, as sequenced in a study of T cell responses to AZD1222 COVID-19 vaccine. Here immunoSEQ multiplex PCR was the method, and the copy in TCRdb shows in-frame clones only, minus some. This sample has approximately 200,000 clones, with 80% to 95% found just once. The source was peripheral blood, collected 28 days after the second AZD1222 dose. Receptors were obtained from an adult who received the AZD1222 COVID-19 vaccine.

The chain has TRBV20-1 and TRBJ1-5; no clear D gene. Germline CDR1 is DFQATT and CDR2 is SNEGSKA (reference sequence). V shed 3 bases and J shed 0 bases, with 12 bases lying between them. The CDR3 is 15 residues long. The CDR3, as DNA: TGCAGTGCTAGTACTGCGGAGCATAGCAATCAGCCCCAGCATTTT. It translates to CSASTAEHSNQPQHF.

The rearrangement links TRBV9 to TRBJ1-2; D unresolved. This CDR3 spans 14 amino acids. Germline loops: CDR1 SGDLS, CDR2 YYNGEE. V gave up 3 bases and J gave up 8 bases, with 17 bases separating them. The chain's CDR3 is CASSAMDRHWGYTF. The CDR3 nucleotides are TGTGCCAGCAGCGCCATGGACCGCCACTGGGGCTACACCTTC. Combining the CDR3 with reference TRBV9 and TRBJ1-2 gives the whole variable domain DSGVTQTPKHLITATGQRVTLRCSPRSGDLSVYWYQQSLDQGLQFLIQYYNGEERAKGNILERFSAQQFPDLHSELNLSSLELGDSALYFCASSAMDRHWGYTFGSGTRLTVV.

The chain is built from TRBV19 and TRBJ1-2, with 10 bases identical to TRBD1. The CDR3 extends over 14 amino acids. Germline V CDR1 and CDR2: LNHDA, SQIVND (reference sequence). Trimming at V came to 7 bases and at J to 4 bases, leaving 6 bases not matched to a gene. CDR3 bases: TGTGCCAGTACCGACAGGGGGCCGGTCTATGGCTACACCTTC. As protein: CASTDRGPVYGYTF.

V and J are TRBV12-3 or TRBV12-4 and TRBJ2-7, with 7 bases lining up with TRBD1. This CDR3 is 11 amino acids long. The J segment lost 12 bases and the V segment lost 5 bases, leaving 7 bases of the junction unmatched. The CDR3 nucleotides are TGTGCCAGCAGTCCCGACAGGGATACGTACTTC. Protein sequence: CASSPDRDTYF.

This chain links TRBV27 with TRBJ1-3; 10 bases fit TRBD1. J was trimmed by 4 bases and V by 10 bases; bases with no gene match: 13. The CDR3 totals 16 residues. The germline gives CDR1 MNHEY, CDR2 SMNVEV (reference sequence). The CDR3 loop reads CATRDRGQVGGNTIYF. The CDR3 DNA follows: TGTGCCACTAGAGACAGGGGGCAAGTAGGAGGAAACACCATATATTTT.

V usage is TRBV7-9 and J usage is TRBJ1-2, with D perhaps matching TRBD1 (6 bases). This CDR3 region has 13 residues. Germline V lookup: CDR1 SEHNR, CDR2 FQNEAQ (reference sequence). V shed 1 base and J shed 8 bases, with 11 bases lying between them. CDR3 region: CASSLEAGEGYTF. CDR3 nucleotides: TGTGCCAGCAGCTTAGAGGCAGGGGAAGGCTACACCTTC.

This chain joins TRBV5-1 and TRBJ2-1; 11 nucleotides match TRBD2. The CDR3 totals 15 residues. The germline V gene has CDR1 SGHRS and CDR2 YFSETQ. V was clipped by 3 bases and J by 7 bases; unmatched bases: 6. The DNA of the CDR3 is TGCGCCAGCAGCTGGGCTAGCGGGGGGTTTAATGAGCAGTTCTTC. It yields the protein CASSWASGGFNEQFF.